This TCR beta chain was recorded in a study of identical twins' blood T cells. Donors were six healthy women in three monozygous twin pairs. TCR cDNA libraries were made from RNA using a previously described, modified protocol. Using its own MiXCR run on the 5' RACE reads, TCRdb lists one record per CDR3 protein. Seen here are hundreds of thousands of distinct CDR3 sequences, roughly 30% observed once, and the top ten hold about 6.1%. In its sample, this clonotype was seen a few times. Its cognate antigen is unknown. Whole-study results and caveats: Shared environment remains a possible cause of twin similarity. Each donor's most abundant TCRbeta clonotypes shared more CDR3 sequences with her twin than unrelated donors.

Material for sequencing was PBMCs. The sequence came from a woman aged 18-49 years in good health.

The CDR3 DNA reads as TGTGCCAGCAGCTTAGGGCCCCTGGACCCGGGGACCTTC. Translating it yields CASSLGPLDPGTF. This chain links TRBV11-2 with TRBJ1-2; D remains ambiguous. Germline V gives CDR1 SGHAT, CDR2 FQNNGV. The CDR3 is made up of 13 amino acids. V was cut by 1 base and J by 14 bases, with 17 bases left in between.